This T cell receptor (beta chain) was found in a study of blood T cell repertoires in COVID-19. Study-wide background: T cells, B-cell-depleted T cells, or PBMCs supplied cDNA or gDNA.

This CDR3 has 13 residues. V was clipped by 6 bases and J by 6 bases, with 10 bases between them. The V gene's germline CDR1 is KGHDR and CDR2 SFDVKD. This clone was seen only a few times. As handled by the study authors: By means of reference gene primer amplification, nucleated cell counts were estimated. Sequenced by immunoSEQ multiplex PCR; TCRdb stores in-frame clones only, minus some. The V and J calls and clone size were taken over from that table, and D and trimming were inferred from the DNA. Among more than 25,000 clones listed, approximately 82% were seen once. The rearrangement links TRBV24-1 to TRBJ1-4; D may be TRBD1 (5 bases). The clonotype originates from a human donor in a cohort sampled during active COVID-19. The sequencing input was peripheral blood. The CDR3 DNA follows: TGTGCCACCAGTTGGGGCCCCTATGAAAAACTGTTTTTT. Protein: CATSWGPYEKLFF.